This T cell receptor (beta chain) was profiled in a study of T-cell reconstitution after alpha-beta-depleted transplantation in children. Study outcomes and limitations: Reported findings indicate that, about two months after transplant, alpha-beta T cells came from several hundred expanded clones, which were derived from non-depleted graft cells.

Regarding this clonotype: Its antigen is as yet unknown.

V lost 0 bases, J lost 1 base, and 11 bases lay in between. The CDR3 length is 16 residues. CDR1 is SGHRS and CDR2 is YFSETQ in the germline V gene. It was with unique molecular identifiers that the TCRbeta library was prepared. MiXCR, applied by TCRdb to the PCR reads, yields one record per CDR3 protein. Of some 830,000 distinct CDR3 sequences in the sample, roughly 15% were seen once. The TCR originated in a male patient younger than 18 who had a stem cell transplant for acute lymphoblastic leukemia, so the T cells may come from the graft donor. The chain has TRBV5-1 and TRBJ2-1; a weak D match, TRBD2 (5 bases). The sample here was PBMCs, mostly from graft donor cells, taken 360 days after TCRalphabeta/CD19-depleted stem cell transplant. CDR3 residues: CASSLDLALSYNEQFF. DNA of the CDR3: TGCGCCAGCAGCTTGGACCTAGCATTGTCCTACAATGAGCAGTTCTTC. The whole variable domain, remainder taken from reference TRBV5-1 and TRBJ2-1, is KAGVTQTPRYLIKTRGQQVTLSCSPISGHRSVSWYQQTPGQGLQFLFEYFSETQRNKGNFPGRFSGRQFSNSRSEMNVSTLELGDSALYLCASSLDLALSYNEQFFGPGTRLTVL.